The next 32 T cell receptor beta chains were all read from a single sample in a study of somatic mutations in cytotoxic T cells in rheumatoid arthritis. Libraries were prepared by immunoSEQ multiplex PCR; TCRdb keeps only in-frame clonotypes and omits some of them. Of approximately 20,000 clones listed, over 70% are singletons. The sample taken for sequencing was CD8+ T cells sorted from blood. These receptors originate from a woman between 45 and 65 years old in good health.

This chain links TRBV5-1 with TRBJ2-1; tentative D call: TRBD1 (6 bases). Trimming stripped 0 bases from V and 2 bases from J, with 6 bases between. The CDR3 runs to 14 residues. Germline V gene sequence: CDR1 SGHRS, CDR2 YFSETQ. CDR3 in DNA: TGCGCCAGCAGCTTGGGGGGGCCCTACAATGAGCAGTTCTTC. It is translated as CASSLGGPYNEQFF.

The chain carries TRBV15 and TRBJ2-2; unclear D gene. Germline CDR1 and CDR2: LNHNV and YYDKDF (reference sequence). Trimming took 8 bases from V and 6 from J, leaving 4 bases between them. This CDR3 region has 10 residues. The CDR3 protein is CATRPGELFF. Here the CDR3 DNA reads TGTGCCACCCGGCCCGGGGAGCTGTTTTTT.

There are a few counts of this clone. This rearrangement joins TRBV7-9 to TRBJ1-1, with no clear D. The CDR3 is made up of 17 amino acids. Germline V CDR1 and CDR2: SEHNR, FQNEAQ (reference sequence). Trimming shortened V by 5 bases and J by 0 bases, and 19 bases separated the two germline ends. For the CDR3, the DNA is TGTGCCAGCAGCCACTGGTCCGGACCCACAATGAACACTGAAGCTTTCTTT. This codes for CASSHWSGPTMNTEAFF.

The gene calls are TRBV7-9 and TRBJ2-3; no definite D call. CDR3 length equals 13 residues. Deletions cut 8 bases from V and 6 bases from J, with 15 bases between. The germline CDR1 and CDR2 sequences are SEHNR and FQNEAQ (reference sequence). CDR3 amino acids: CASARGWVDTQYF. The CDR3 DNA sequence: TGTGCCAGCGCTCGCGGTTGGGTGGATACGCAGTATTTT.

The chain joins TRBV19 to TRBJ1-2; D may be TRBD1 (5 bases). Germline CDR1 reads LNHDA; CDR2 reads SQIVND (reference sequence). This CDR3 is 14 amino acids long. The germline V and J ends were trimmed by 5 bases and 8 bases, with 18 bases remaining between them. The CDR3 protein is CASSGGGTSMGYTF. For the CDR3, the DNA is TGTGCCAGTAGTGGGGGGGGGACGTCGATGGGCTACACCTTC.

The chain has TRBV19 and TRBJ1-2, with D possibly matching TRBD1 (6 bases). Deletions cut 4 bases from V and 2 bases from J, with 17 bases between. Germline CDR1 and CDR2: LNHDA and SQIVND (reference sequence). CDR3 size: 16 residues. CDR3: CASSTASGQTNYGYTF. The CDR3 coding sequence is TGTGCCAGTAGTACGGCCAGTGGACAGACCAACTATGGCTACACCTTC.

This chain joins TRBV29-1 and TRBJ2-3; D gene uncertain. CDR3 length: 11 residues. Per germline, CDR1 SQVTM and CDR2 ANQGSEA. V lost 5 bases and J 9 bases, leaving 12 bases between the germline ends. CDR3 in amino acids: CSVLFDGTQYF. As DNA, the CDR3 is TGCAGCGTTTTGTTCGACGGGACGCAGTATTTT.

J is TRBJ2-7 and V is TRBV28; 9 nucleotides line up with TRBD1. CDR1 MDHEN and CDR2 SYDVKM come from the germline V gene. The CDR3 loop spans 16 amino acids. V dropped 3 bases and J dropped 3; count of bases not matched to a gene: 9. The CDR3 reads CASSLGAGTGLYEQYF. CDR3 DNA: TGTGCCAGCAGTTTGGGAGCCGGGACAGGGCTCTACGAGCAGTACTTC.

The chain is built from TRBV4-1 and TRBJ2-2; TRBD2 is a possible D gene (5 bases). Looked up from germline, CDR1 is MGHRA and CDR2 is YSYEKL. The CDR3 sequence is 16 residues long. The V and J ends lost 1 base and 5 bases respectively, with 14 bases between them. The CDR3 protein is CASSQAKRLLTGELFF. The CDR3 bases are TGCGCCAGCAGCCAAGCTAAGCGACTACTTACCGGGGAGCTGTTTTTT.

The genes are TRBV30 and TRBJ2-7; 7 nucleotides line up with TRBD1. Germline lookup yields CDR1 GTSNPN and CDR2 SVGIG (reference sequence). V lost 3 bases to trimming and J lost 5 bases; unmatched junction nucleotides: 10. This CDR3 spans 14 amino acids. As DNA, the CDR3 is TGTGCCTGGAGACCCCTGCAGGGGGAGAACGAGCAGTACTTC. This translates into CAWRPLQGENEQYF.

V is TRBV11-2 and J is TRBJ2-1; D remains unclear. This CDR3 is 11 amino acids long. V was trimmed by 3 bases and J by 7 bases, leaving 4 bases between them. CDR1 is SGHAT, CDR2 FQNNGV, per germline. The DNA of the CDR3 is TGTGCCAGCAGCTTCCCTAATGAGCAGTTCTTC. It encodes CASSFPNEQFF.

There are a few counts of this clone. The chain couples TRBV6-6 to TRBJ2-1; 11 bases match TRBD2. Germline loops: CDR1 MNHNY, CDR2 SVGAGI (reference sequence). CDR3 size: 11 residues. With V trimmed by 5 bases and J by 14 bases, 2 bases remained unmatched. This CDR3 is CASSIAGGKFF. The DNA of the CDR3 is TGTGCCAGCAGTATAGCGGGAGGGAAGTTCTTC.

The chain employs TRBV7-2 and TRBJ1-5; D remains unclear. The V end lost 8 bases, the J end lost 2 bases, and 13 bases lay between the germline ends. From germline, CDR1 is SGHTA and CDR2 FQGNSA. CDR3 length: 14 residues. CDR3: CASASGGGNQPQHF. The CDR3 coding sequence is TGTGCCAGCGCGTCGGGAGGAGGCAATCAGCCCCAGCATTTT.

The chain joins TRBV5-6 to TRBJ2-5; tentative D call: TRBD2 (6 bases). The V gene lost 3 bases and the J gene lost 2 bases, with 8 bases spanning the gap. CDR1 and CDR2 (germline): SGHDT, YYEEEE. The length of the CDR3 is 13 residues. The CDR3 region is CASSSGRQETQYF. The CDR3 DNA reads as TGTGCCAGCAGCTCAGGGAGGCAAGAGACCCAGTACTTC.

The genes are TRBV2 and TRBJ2-3; unclear D gene. CDR3 length: 13 residues. The germline V gene has CDR1 SNHLY and CDR2 FYNNEI. V was trimmed by 3 bases and J by 3 bases, leaving 7 bases between them. CDR3 loop: CASSDWATDTQYF. Written as DNA, the CDR3 is TGTGCCAGCAGTGACTGGGCGACAGATACGCAGTATTTT.

The genes are TRBV27 and TRBJ1-2; 7 positions agree with TRBD1. Germline lookup yields CDR1 MNHEY and CDR2 SMNVEV (reference sequence). V gave up 4 bases and J gave up 8 bases; unmatched junction bases: 16. This CDR3 is built from 16 residues. CDR3 in amino acids: CASSSISQGRSYGYTF. In DNA, the CDR3 is TGTGCCAGCAGTTCTATTTCACAGGGGCGTAGTTACGGCTACACCTTC.

The chain recombines TRBV10-3 with TRBJ2-7, with TRBD1 matching over 7 bases. This CDR3 is built from 17 residues. CDR1 is ENHRY and CDR2 is SYGVKD in the germline V gene. J lost 5 bases, V lost 2 bases, and 15 bases had no gene match. The CDR3 coding sequence is TGTGCCATCAGTGAGGCCGGGACAGCCACACTCGGTCACGAGCAGTACTTC. It codes for CAISEAGTATLGHEQYF.

The chain carries TRBV7-3 and TRBJ2-1, with D uncertain. Germline V gene sequence: CDR1 SGHTA, CDR2 FQGTGA. CDR3 length: 13 residues. The ends were cut back, 2 bases at V and 8 bases at J, with 10 bases in the middle. The chain's CDR3 is CASSLLSSDEQFF. CDR3 in DNA: TGTGCCAGCAGCTTACTGAGTTCGGATGAGCAGTTCTTC.

CDR3 protein: CASSLGLPTDTNEKLFF. The DNA for the CDR3 is TGTGCCAGCAGCTTGGGACTTCCGACGGATACGAATGAAAAACTGTTTTTT. The rearrangement links TRBV13 to TRBJ1-4; D is possibly TRBD1 (5 bases). In germline, CDR1 is PRHDT, CDR2 FYEKMQ (reference sequence). The V and J ends lost 3 bases and 5 bases respectively, with 19 bases between them. CDR3 length: 17 residues. Full variable domain (rest looked up from reference TRBV13 and TRBJ1-4): AAGVIQSPRHLIKEKRETATLKCYPIPRHDTVYWYQQGPGQDPQFLISFYEKMQSDKGSIPDRFSAQQFSDYHSELNMSSLELGDSALYFCASSLGLPTDTNEKLFFGSGTQLSVL.

The V call is TRBV4-1, the J call TRBJ2-5; 10 positions agree with TRBD2. CDR1 is MGHRA, CDR2 YSYEKL, per germline. Trimming cost V 4 bases and J 2 bases; bases outside gene matches: 7. This CDR3 is 16 amino acids long. The CDR3 loop reads CASSLAPGLAQETQYF. CDR3 DNA sequence: TGCGCCAGCAGCCTCGCTCCGGGACTAGCGCAAGAGACCCAGTACTTC.

Only one count was recorded for this clone. The CDR3 spells CASSHGPNYEQYF. Written as DNA, the CDR3 is TGCGCCAGCAGCCACGGGCCGAACTACGAGCAGTACTTC. This chain connects TRBV5-1 to TRBJ2-7, with unresolved D. The V and J ends lost 4 bases and 3 bases respectively, with 11 bases between them. CDR1 and CDR2 (germline): SGHRS, YFSETQ. This CDR3 contains 13 residues.

The chain links TRBV11-2 to TRBJ1-3; TRBD1 matches 7 bases. Looked up from germline, CDR1 is SGHAT and CDR2 is FQNNGV. This CDR3 spans 15 amino acids. J lost 3 bases, V lost 5 bases, and 7 bases had no gene match. The DNA for the CDR3 is TGTGCCAGCAGCGACGAGGGGGCTATTGGAAACACCATATATTTT. Protein: CASSDEGAIGNTIYF.

V is TRBV30 and J is TRBJ1-1; D is unresolved. This CDR3 spans 13 amino acids. Trimming took off 0 bases at V and 2 bases at J, with 7 bases between the two ends. Germline lookup yields CDR1 GTSNPN and CDR2 SVGIG (reference sequence). CDR3: CAWSVLGNTEAFF. In DNA form, the CDR3 reads TGTGCCTGGAGTGTATTGGGCAACACTGAAGCTTTCTTT. Complete variable domain (other parts from reference TRBV30 and TRBJ1-1): SQTIHQWPATLVQPVGSPLSLECTVEGTSNPNLYWYRQAAGRGLQLLFYSVGIGQISSEVPQNLSASRPQDRQFILSSKKLLLSDSGFYLCAWSVLGNTEAFFGQGTRLTVV.

The CDR3 protein is CASSGLKRDRFSLGYTF. In DNA, the CDR3 is TGTGCCAGCAGTGGCCTAAAGCGGGACAGGTTTTCCCTCGGCTACACCTTC. The chain combines TRBV2 with TRBJ1-2, with TRBD1 matching over 8 bases. Germline V CDR1 and CDR2: SNHLY, FYNNEI. V lost 4 bases and J lost 8; bases outside the gene matches: 18. The CDR3 length is 17 residues.

The rearrangement uses TRBV7-6 and TRBJ2-7, with TRBD2 as a possible D gene (6 bases). Trimming cost V 2 bases and J 5 bases, with 16 bases left between them. Germline CDR1 is SGHVS and CDR2 is FNYEAQ. CDR3 length: 15 residues. The CDR3 loop is CASSLSGGTLDEQYF. The CDR3 DNA sequence: TGTGCCAGCAGCTTATCCGGCGGGACTTTGGACGAGCAGTACTTC.

The J gene is TRBJ1-1, the V gene TRBV5-4; D is perhaps TRBD1 (6 bases). Germline V gene data show CDR1 as SGHNT and CDR2 as YYREEE (reference sequence). The CDR3 spans 12 residues. Trimming left V 7 bases short and J 7 bases short, with 14 bases between. The CDR3 DNA is TGTGCCAGCCGGTCGGGGGGCAGTGAAGCTTTCTTT. Protein product: CASRSGGSEAFF.

This chain connects TRBV30 to TRBJ1-2; D may be TRBD1 (6 bases). Germline loops: CDR1 GTSNPN, CDR2 SVGIG (reference sequence). V lost 0 bases to trimming and J lost 8 bases, with 10 bases between them. CDR3 length: 12 residues. The CDR3 DNA is TGTGCCTGGAGTGTACCGACAGGAGGCTACACCTTC. Translating gives CAWSVPTGGYTF.

Here the CDR3 DNA reads TGTGCCAGCAGATCGACAGGGGAAGAGACCCAGTACTTC. It codes for CASRSTGEETQYF. J is TRBJ2-5 and V is TRBV6-5, with 8 bases that match TRBD1. Germline CDR1 MNHEY, CDR2 SVGAGI. The length of the CDR3 is 13 residues. After removal of 6 bases from V and 3 bases from J, the junction contained 3 bases not matched to a gene.

The gene calls are TRBV14 and TRBJ2-5, with TRBD2 matching over 11 bases. CDR1 is SGHDN and CDR2 is FVKESK in the germline V gene. The CDR3 has 17 residues. J gave up 1 base and V 3 bases, and 7 bases lay outside the gene matches. CDR3 in DNA: TGTGCCAGCAGCCATCTAGCGGGGGGCCGGATCCAAGAGACCCAGTACTTC. Translating it yields CASSHLAGGRIQETQYF.

V usage is TRBV2 and J usage is TRBJ2-7; D is unclear. Trimming cost V 6 bases and J 0 bases, with 3 bases left between them. This CDR3 spans 11 amino acids. CDR1 SNHLY and CDR2 FYNNEI come from the germline V gene. The CDR3 loop is CASSSSYEQYF. In DNA, the CDR3 is TGTGCCAGCAGCAGCTCCTACGAGCAGTACTTC.

This chain uses TRBV7-6 with TRBJ2-7, with TRBD2 matching over 10 bases. In germline, CDR1 is SGHVS, CDR2 FNYEAQ. Unmatched junction bases numbered 7, after V lost 5 bases and J lost 0 bases. The CDR3 spans 16 residues. The CDR3 DNA is TGTGCCAGCAGCCTGACCTCTAGCGGGAGCTCCTACGAGCAGTACTTC. Translation: CASSLTSSGSSYEQYF.

The gene calls are TRBV6-1 and TRBJ1-1; 9 bases agree with TRBD1. From germline, CDR1 is MNHNS and CDR2 SASEGT. The CDR3 loop spans 19 amino acids. V lost 1 base to trimming and J lost 7 bases; unmatched junction nucleotides: 19. This CDR3 reads CASSEGAGTGSFDSIEAFF. The DNA of the CDR3 is TGTGCCAGCAGTGAAGGGGCCGGGACAGGGTCGTTCGATTCGATTGAAGCTTTCTTT.